This T cell receptor beta chain is drawn from a study of human T cells and chemical hapten exposure. This clonotype was found a few times. The CDR3 is 13 residues long. V shed 3 bases and J shed 1 base, with 5 bases lying between them. CDR1 is KGHDR, CDR2 SFDVKD, per germline. Time point indicated: patch test 1, 2 weeks after DPC sensitization. Specified treatment: therapeutic diphenylcyclopropenone sensitization with weekly scalp DPC. TCRdb independently ran MiXCR on the RACE reads; one entry per CDR3 protein. The sample records roughly 200,000 distinct CDR3 sequences, about a fifth being singletons. The source material was whole blood, sampled in connection with sensitization to the hapten diphenylcyclopropenone (DPC). The chain couples TRBV24-1 to TRBJ1-1, with D possibly being TRBD1 (5 bases). The clonotype comes from a woman between 45 and 65 years old with alopecia areata. Some clones in this sample may be carry-over from other donors' samples. CDR3 nucleotide sequence: TGTGCCACCAGTGATGACAGGAACACTGAAGCTTTCTTT. Its translation is CATSDDRNTEAFF.